This entry concerns a single TCR beta chain. Several immunoSEQ plates held equal portions of the genomic DNA taken from each subset. As processed by the authors: Owing to the provision of junction-only sequences devoid of quality scores by immunoSEQ, filtering differed. Only in-frame clones appear in the TCRdb table, and some are missing; sequencing was by immunoSEQ multiplex PCR. V and J calls and clone size are copied from that table; D and trimming were computed from the DNA. The sample holds about 2.1 million clones, 93% seen once. Positively selected for CCR7, the CD45RO-negative cells used as naive CD8 cells excluded terminally differentiated effector memory CD45RA+ cells. These data come from a study of shared clonotypes between healthy human individuals. Germline V gene lookup returns CDR1 MNHEY and CDR2 SVGAGI. V trimming: 5 bases; J trimming: 4 bases; junction bases outside the gene matches: 5. The length of the CDR3 is 15 residues.

The TCR was taken from a man between 18 and 29 years old in good health. Some clones in this sample may be carry-over from other donors' samples. The V gene is TRBV6-5, the J gene TRBJ2-1; 10 bases are shared with TRBD2. The sample comprised naive CD8+ T cells from PBMCs. The CDR3 region has the DNA TGTGCCAGCAGTCCTAGCGGGAGTAAATACAATGAGCAGTTCTTC. Its translation: CASSPSGSKYNEQFF.